Included here is one TCR beta chain sequence, with context. Its binding antigen is unknown. Per-base qualities were not stored, and no clone one base away is much larger. In the paper's terms, the time point label means: newly diagnosed GD, antithyroid drugs for less than 3 months. For both TCR sequencing and RNA sequencing, RNA was extracted from PBMCs using TRIzol. The diagnosis of Graves' disease was made according to American Thyroid Association guidelines. Patients were recruited from an endocrinology department in Xi'an, China. Each patient gave approximately 10 milliliters of peripheral blood, collected in an EDTA anticoagulant tube. Ficoll Paque Plus density gradient separation was used to isolate PBMCs, and no further T cell sorting was done. An Agilent 2100 Bioanalyzer and agarose gel were used to check RNA quality, and a NanoDrop 2000 was used to measure RNA concentration. This entry is derived from a study of regulatory T cells in long-lasting Graves disease (dated by TCRdb to the early 2020s). Concerning the study at large: Newly diagnosed Graves' disease patients had taken antithyroid drugs for less than 3 months. A total of about 35 samples underwent TCR sequencing, from roughly 13 patients with persistent Graves' disease and 20 or so patients with newly diagnosed Graves' disease. The study was conducted in China and was registered as a clinical trial. Persistent Graves' disease patients were compared with newly diagnosed Graves' disease patients by peripheral blood TCR sequencing and RNA sequencing.

Library preparation employed multiplex PCR. Sequencer: Illumina HiSeq 4000. iRepertoire HTBI primers and Arm-PCR amplification of CDR3 regions were used to construct TCR beta libraries. PCR products were gel purified before sequencing. The original methods were these. Gene usage analysis of CDR3 amino acid clonotypes used the roughly 62 TRBV and approximately 13 TRBJ segments found across samples. COPE and FqMerger were used to merge filtered high-quality paired reads into contigs. Contigs were aligned with BLAST to IMGT TRBV, TRBD and TRBJ reference genes, and CDR3 was defined per IMGT. Clonotypes above 0.1% frequency were classified as highly expanded clones. Shannon entropy served as the measure of repertoire diversity, while the Gini coefficient captured V-J evenness. A clonotype was considered public if more than one individual shared it. The public reads were reprocessed in TCRdb via fastp at Q25 and MiXCR, keeping in-frame beta chains. Records with the same CDR3 protein are collapsed into one entry carrying the most frequent genes and DNA. Here the V and J calls rest on TCRdb's processing, not on the authors' analysis. This sample holds 500,000 to 700,000 distinct CDR3 sequences; roughly 15% were observed only once. The ten top clones hold 15% to 20% of the sample.

Counted from cysteine to phenylalanine, this CDR3 has 16 amino acids. Solely the CDR3 DNA is kept, with 48 bases framed from the first base. The germline V gene (reference sequence) gives CDR1 as LNHNV and CDR2 as YYDKDF. Trimming takes 5 bases from V and 1 base from J, and the germline ends sit 16 bases apart. Findings and caveats that apply to the study as a whole: Patients with persistent disease shared more public clonotypes (about 2,700) than newly diagnosed patients did (roughly 970). Sequencing and analysis were restricted to the TCR beta chain. Peripheral blood alone was examined, since thyroid tissue, which constituted the primary lesion, could not be accessed. Preferential use of TRBV28, TRBJ1-2 and TRBJ2-5 was observed in persistent disease, whereas TRBV20-1 and TRBJ2-1 were favored in newly diagnosed disease. The authors acknowledged the small sample size as a limitation that may reduce accuracy. Lower TCR Shannon entropy and fewer highly expanded clones were observed in persistent Graves' disease patients than in newly diagnosed patients, which suggested clonal expansion.

The data were also submitted as part of a second study, on T cells in Graves' hyperthyroidism and ophthalmopathy. As the second publication notes: A patient counted as having stable Graves' hyperthyroidism if no progression to ophthalmopathy occurred over 18 months of follow-up. The hyperthyroidism patients were between 18 and 65 years old and newly diagnosed, with a disease duration of less than 2 months. Any patient with an uncontrolled infection, another autoimmune disease, pregnancy or lactation was excluded. Diagnoses relied on clinical symptoms, serum thyroxine and TRAb, thyroid ultrasound and orbital computed tomography. A first-round RT-PCR of the TCR CDR3 used the HTBI primer set with the Qiagen OneStep RT-PCR kit. Most expanded thyroid clonotypes (frequency above 0.001) were also found in blood, which suggests that blood repertoires may mirror thyroid immune responses. In cross-validation, a model built on a 13 V-J signature told ophthalmopathy apart from stable hyperthyroidism with approximately 91% sensitivity and roughly 82% specificity, and in testing the same model reached 80%/75%. In validation, the model predicted progression to ophthalmopathy with roughly 70% sensitivity and 72.22% specificity, a median of around six months before onset. To identify distinguishing TCR V-J signatures, a discovery cohort of around 98 patients was used, comprising approximately 40 with Graves' ophthalmopathy and 55 to 65 with stable Graves' hyperthyroidism. An independent validation cohort of some 18 hyperthyroidism patients and approximately 15 patients who later progressed to ophthalmopathy tested prospective prediction of ophthalmopathy. The 95 to 100 discovery patients were randomly split 7:3 into training and test sets. In roughly six Graves' hyperthyroidism patients, the study also compared T-cell repertoires from thyroid tissue with T-cell repertoires from blood. After blood sampling, hyperthyroidism patients were treated with methimazole at a starting dose of 30 mg daily, and ophthalmopathy patients were treated with high-dose intravenous methylprednisolone. The libraries were constructed in a second round of multiplex PCR and then size-selected and purified. Paired-end sequencing of the libraries was performed with 100 bp reads on an Illumina HiSeq2000. Raw data were processed with SOAPnuke, discarding reads with adapters, uncalled bases, mean Phred below 15, or no exact constant-primer or identifier match. COPE v1.2.5 was used to merge high-quality paired reads, and clonotypes were defined as unique nucleotide sequences. Clonotypes were aligned to IMGT TRBV, TRBD and TRBJ reference segments using MiTCR v1.1. Analysis was restricted to V-J combinations with a frequency above 0.0001, which covered about 99% of repertoires. The TCS score was defined as F50 (clonal expansion) divided by E x V (chaos), with BLOSUM62-based TCRdist calculated between CDR3 peptides within each V-J. Welch's t-statistics and random forest reduced roughly 530 V-J features to about 13, which were used in a naive Bayes classifier (R e1071). Sample size was not statistically predetermined, and blinding of investigators to group allocation was not performed. According to the paper, TCR Vbeta CDR3 sequencing was carried out on 135 peripheral blood samples, which came from about 45 ophthalmopathy, approximately 72 hyperthyroidism and roughly 17 progressor patients.

This TCR derives from a woman aged 25 to 39 with Graves disease. Donor details come from another sample of the same person, matched by shared clones. Here the sequenced sample was peripheral blood mononuclear cells (PBMCs), taken at new diagnosis, from a patient treated with antithyroid drugs. This receptor chain uses TRBV15 and TRBJ2-3; TRBD2 might be the D gene, on 6 matching bases. The CDR3 reads as follows: CATSLGQRVRTDTQYF. The DNA reads TGTGCCACCAGCCTGGGGCAGCGGGTGCGCACAGATACGCAGTATTTT.